This TCR beta chain was retrieved from a study of shared clonotypes between healthy human individuals. V lost 6 bases to trimming and J lost 4 bases; unmatched junction nucleotides: 11. This CDR3 has 14 residues. Germline lookup yields CDR1 GTSNPN and CDR2 SVGIG (reference sequence). This table comes from immunoSEQ multiplex PCR, and its TCRdb copy is limited to in-frame clones, with some not included. Among 2,500,000 or so clones listed, 85% to 95% were seen once. This clone has a single count. Sequenced: naive CD4+ T cells from PBMCs. Subset of the sample: CD45RA+ positively selected. This chain links TRBV30 with TRBJ2-7, with TRBD1 identical over 8 bases. The TCR originated in a man younger than 35 in good health. Some clones in this sample may be carry-over from other donors' samples. The CDR3 sequence: CACQGRGLLYEQYF. DNA of the CDR3: TGTGCCTGTCAGGGCAGGGGGCTCTTGTACGAGCAGTACTTC.